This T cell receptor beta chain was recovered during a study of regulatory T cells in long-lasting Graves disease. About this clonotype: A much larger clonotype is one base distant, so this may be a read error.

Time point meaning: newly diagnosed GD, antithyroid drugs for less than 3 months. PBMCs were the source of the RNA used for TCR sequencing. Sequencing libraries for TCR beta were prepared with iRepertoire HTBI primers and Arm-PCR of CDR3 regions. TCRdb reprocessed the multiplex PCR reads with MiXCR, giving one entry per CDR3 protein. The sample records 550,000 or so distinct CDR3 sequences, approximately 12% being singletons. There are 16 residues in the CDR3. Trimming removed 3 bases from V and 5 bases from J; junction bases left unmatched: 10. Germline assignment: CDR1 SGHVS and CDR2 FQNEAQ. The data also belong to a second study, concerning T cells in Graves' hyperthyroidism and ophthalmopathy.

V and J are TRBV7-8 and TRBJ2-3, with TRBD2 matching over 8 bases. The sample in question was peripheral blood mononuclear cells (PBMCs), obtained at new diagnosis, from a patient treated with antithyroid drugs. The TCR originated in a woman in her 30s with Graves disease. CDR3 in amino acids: CASSLRAGDSGDTQYF. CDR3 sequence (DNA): TGTGCCAGCAGCTTGAGAGCGGGAGACTCGGGAGATACGCAGTATTTT.